The clone carrying this T cell receptor (beta chain) was recorded at least ten times. Antigen unknown. This sample was included in a study of regulatory T cells in long-lasting Graves disease. Whole-study results and caveats: TRBV28, TRBJ1-2 and TRBJ2-5 emerged as the favored segments in persistent disease.

Time point specified: newly diagnosed GD, antithyroid drugs for less than 3 months. Extracted RNA from PBMCs served as the source of the TCR library. All patients originated from an endocrinology department located in Xi'an, China. In germline, CDR1 is ENHRY, CDR2 SYGVKD. The CDR3 is 16 residues long. V lost 3 bases and J lost 1; bases outside the gene matches: 4. The TCR beta library used iRepertoire HTBI primers with Arm-PCR amplification of CDR3. From the multiplex PCR reads, TCRdb called clonotypes with MiXCR, one entry per CDR3 protein. The table shows approximately 310,000 distinct CDR3 sequences, with approximately 20% occurring only once.

The V and J genes are TRBV10-3 and TRBJ2-7; 12 bases match TRBD2. Sequencing was performed on peripheral blood mononuclear cells (PBMCs), taken at new diagnosis, from a patient treated with antithyroid drugs. The origin of this receptor is a female donor with Graves disease. The CDR3 sequence is CAISDGLAGPSYEQYF. Here the CDR3 DNA reads TGTGCCATCAGTGATGGACTAGCGGGACCATCCTACGAGCAGTACTTC.